This TCR beta chain derives from a study of blood T cells in healthy people across ages (dated by TCRdb to the mid-2010s). Notes on the research overall: In model experiments, template switching captured about one uniquely barcoded TCR beta cDNA molecule for every two T cells. Age-related changes in TCR beta repertoire diversity were measured in the study by deep sequencing normalized with unique cDNA molecular identifiers. Two additional independent replicas of 1 million unique cDNA reads from the same blood draw were analyzed for two donors (one aged 18 to 30 and one aged 80 or older). The donors were split into four age groups: young (average around 16 years), middle-aged (more than 35), aged (roughly 60) and long-lived (roughly 88). To avoid experimental bias, donors of different ages were distributed randomly across sequencing lanes. Here is what the overall study found, with its caveats: The CMV infection status of donors was not known, potentially confounding age-related changes in expanded clonotypes. Compared with the aged group, the long-lived group had more naive CD4+ T cells, fewer expanded clones and increased TCR diversity, a pattern suggesting age selection. There was a strong correlation between observed TCR beta diversity and the percentage of naive T cells measured by flow cytometry. Observed TCR beta diversity per million T cells fell roughly linearly with age, and a significant reduction was already apparent by age roughly 41. Estimates of total diversity based on one million sequenced T cells were considered lower bounds and underestimates. Conclusive comparison of naive and antigen-experienced compartments was prevented by the profiling of bulk unsorted PBMCs.

The approximately 40 donors, aged roughly 6 to 100 years, were systemically healthy Caucasian individuals from Russia. Each donor gave ten milliliters of peripheral blood, drawn into EDTA-treated Vacutainer tubes. PBMCs were isolated by Ficoll-Paque density-gradient centrifugation, with at least 7 million obtained per sample. Total RNA, at least 5.5 micrograms per sample, was extracted from PBMCs with Trizol reagent. For every donor, flow cytometry on a PBMC aliquot measured the percentage of naive CD45RAhigh/CD27high T cells. As to this clonotype: The antigen this receptor binds is unknown. The input lacks base qualities; no much larger clone sits a single base away.

CDR1 and CDR2, per the germline V gene, are MGHRA and YSYEKL. Including cysteine and phenylalanine, the CDR3 has 16 amino acids. Only the CDR3 DNA stays, 48 bases, in frame from base 1. Receptor libraries were prepared by 5' RACE. These reads were obtained on an Illumina HiSeq 2500. A second PCR of about 6 to 12 cycles was run with a J-beta primer mix and a sample-barcoded 5' primer. Each TCR beta cDNA molecule received a unique molecular identifier from a template-switch 5' adaptor carrying 12 random nucleotides. At least 2.5 million CDR3-containing paired-end reads were obtained from each sample. First-strand cDNA synthesis was performed from all RNA using the Mint cDNA synthesis kit, with priming by a TRBC-specific oligonucleotide. After uracil-DNA glycosylase treatment, a first 18-cycle PCR used universal primers M1SS and BC2_uni_R on all cDNA. The authors' analysis ran thus. Each sample was normalized by randomly selecting 1 million high-quality reads, each carrying a distinct molecular identifier. Reads sharing molecular identifiers were discarded rather than binned into consensus sequences. MiTCR, set to a Q25 quality threshold and the strictest error-elimination algorithm, was used for CDR3 identification, clonotype clustering and error correction. Lower-bound total TCR beta diversity was estimated with a nonparametric unseen species model using Euler transformation. TCRdb handled the public reads itself, with Q25 trimming in fastp and clone calling in MiXCR, and kept productive beta chains. Here each entry gathers all rows of one CDR3 protein and keeps the most common genes and DNA. TCRdb's processing, not the study's, gives the V and J calls here. The sample contains around 790,000 distinct CDR3 sequences, around two fifths of them found a single time. Together, the top ten hold around 21% of the sample.

The chain was built from TRBV4-1 and TRBJ2-7; the D match is possibly TRBD1 or TRBD2, with 6 bases aligned in each. The J call may be faulty, since TRBJ2-5 better matches the DNA end. The sample consisted of blood. This clonotype was sampled from a man aged 55 to 70 in good health. Read as DNA, the sequence is TGCGCCAGCAGGAGCGTGGGGGGCGCGGCATCCGAGACCCAGTACTTC. Its protein reads: CASRSVGGAASETQYF.